A single sample gave rise to the 7 T cell receptor beta chains below, sequenced in a study of cytomegalovirus exposure and HLA in healthy donors. Primers for the PCR totalled 60 Vbeta and 13 Jbeta. Here immunoSEQ multiplex PCR was the method, and the copy in TCRdb shows in-frame clones only, minus some. Of under 200,000 clones in the sample, around 77% were seen once. The sample consisted of PBMCs. The receptors derive from a woman aged 25 to 39 in good health and CMV-seropositive.

The chain employs TRBV7-2 and TRBJ2-4, with D unclear. Germline CDR1 is SGHTA and CDR2 is FQGNSA. V shed 0 bases and J shed 4 bases, with 7 bases lying between them. The CDR3 has 14 amino acids. The CDR3 DNA sequence: TGTGCCAGCAGCTTAGCGCCTCAGAAAAACATTCAGTACTTC. This translates into CASSLAPQKNIQYF.

This sequence joins TRBV27 and TRBJ2-3, with 8 positions matching TRBD1. The CDR3 length is 16 residues. V trimming: 7 bases; J trimming: 2 bases; junction bases outside the gene matches: 11. From germline, CDR1 is MNHEY and CDR2 SMNVEV (reference sequence). DNA for the CDR3: TGTGCCAGCAAGATATACGGACAGGGATTCACAGATACGCAGTATTTT. Its protein is CASKIYGQGFTDTQYF.

V usage is TRBV6-6 and J usage is TRBJ2-1; TRBD2 matches 13 bases. CDR1 is MNHNY and CDR2 is SVGAGI in the germline V gene (reference sequence). Trimming cost V 6 bases and J 6 bases; bases outside gene matches: 2. The CDR3 consists of 14 residues. CDR3 in amino acids: CASRRTSGSNEQFF. Here the CDR3 DNA reads TGTGCCAGCAGGCGGACTAGCGGGAGCAATGAGCAGTTCTTC.

This chain connects TRBV9 to TRBJ1-4; D unclear. CDR1 is SGDLS and CDR2 is YYNGEE in the germline V gene. CDR3 length: 14 amino acids. Trimming cost V 0 bases and J 13 bases, with 16 bases left between them. Here the CDR3 DNA reads TGTGCCAGCAGCGTAGACGGGGATGGAATCGTACTGTTTTTT. Amino acids: CASSVDGDGIVLFF.

The rearrangement joins TRBV19 to TRBJ2-2; 7 nucleotides match TRBD1. Germline V gene lookup returns CDR1 LNHDA and CDR2 SQIVND (reference sequence). The V segment lost 8 bases and the J segment 4 bases; nucleotides outside the gene matches: 7. The CDR3 totals 14 residues. The CDR3 DNA sequence: TGTGCCAGTGGGGGACAGACCGTCACCGGGGAGCTGTTTTTT. Its translation: CASGGQTVTGELFF.

J is TRBJ1-1 and V is TRBV19, with D possibly being TRBD1 (5 bases). Trimming cost V 5 bases and J 4 bases, with 11 bases left between them. CDR3 size: 13 residues. CDR1 and CDR2 (germline): LNHDA, SQIVND (reference sequence). The CDR3 sequence is CASSFRVLTEAFF. The CDR3 DNA reads as TGTGCCAGTAGTTTCAGGGTCCTCACTGAAGCTTTCTTT.

This clone was counted between two and nine times. This chain connects TRBV6-5 to TRBJ2-7, with 11 bases lining up with TRBD2. V shed 4 bases and J 3 bases; nucleotides not matched to a gene: 8. This CDR3 contains 16 residues. CDR1 and CDR2 from the germline V gene are MNHEY and SVGAGI. The CDR3 nucleotides are TGTGCCAGCAGTTCACCCAGACTAGCGGGACTCTACGAGCAGTACTTC. Its translation: CASSSPRLAGLYEQYF.